Sequencing of this TCR beta chain was carried out in a study of neurological immune-mediated disorders. The CDR3 runs to 16 residues. Deletions cut 4 bases from V and 7 bases from J, with 22 bases between. The germline V gene has CDR1 SGHVS and CDR2 FQNEAQ. TCRdb itself ran the 5' RACE reads through MiXCR, one entry per CDR3 protein. The repertoire holds fewer than 40,000 distinct CDR3 sequences, with 4.6% as singletons. This clonotype came up many times. The sequence was obtained from a man aged 18 to 30 in good health. V and J are TRBV7-8 and TRBJ1-1; possibly TRBD1 for D (6 bases). Sequenced material: PBMCs. The CDR3 loop reads CASSSLGGGDRNEAFF. The CDR3, as DNA: TGTGCCAGCAGCTCTCTCGGAGGGGGAGACCGCAATGAAGCTTTCTTT.